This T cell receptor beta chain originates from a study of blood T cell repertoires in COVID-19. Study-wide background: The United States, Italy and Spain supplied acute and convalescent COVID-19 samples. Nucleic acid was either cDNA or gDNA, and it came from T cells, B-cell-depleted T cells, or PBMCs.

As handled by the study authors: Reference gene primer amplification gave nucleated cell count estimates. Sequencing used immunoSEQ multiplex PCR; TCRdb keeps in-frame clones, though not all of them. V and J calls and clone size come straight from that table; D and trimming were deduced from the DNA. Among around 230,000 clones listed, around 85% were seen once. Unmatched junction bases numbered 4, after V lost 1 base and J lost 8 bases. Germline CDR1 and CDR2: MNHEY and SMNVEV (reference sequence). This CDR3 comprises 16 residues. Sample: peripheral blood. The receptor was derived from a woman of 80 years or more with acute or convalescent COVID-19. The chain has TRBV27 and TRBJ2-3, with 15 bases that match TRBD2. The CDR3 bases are TGTGCCAGCAGTTTATATGGACTAGCGGGAGGGCTTACGCAGTATTTT. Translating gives CASSLYGLAGGLTQYF.